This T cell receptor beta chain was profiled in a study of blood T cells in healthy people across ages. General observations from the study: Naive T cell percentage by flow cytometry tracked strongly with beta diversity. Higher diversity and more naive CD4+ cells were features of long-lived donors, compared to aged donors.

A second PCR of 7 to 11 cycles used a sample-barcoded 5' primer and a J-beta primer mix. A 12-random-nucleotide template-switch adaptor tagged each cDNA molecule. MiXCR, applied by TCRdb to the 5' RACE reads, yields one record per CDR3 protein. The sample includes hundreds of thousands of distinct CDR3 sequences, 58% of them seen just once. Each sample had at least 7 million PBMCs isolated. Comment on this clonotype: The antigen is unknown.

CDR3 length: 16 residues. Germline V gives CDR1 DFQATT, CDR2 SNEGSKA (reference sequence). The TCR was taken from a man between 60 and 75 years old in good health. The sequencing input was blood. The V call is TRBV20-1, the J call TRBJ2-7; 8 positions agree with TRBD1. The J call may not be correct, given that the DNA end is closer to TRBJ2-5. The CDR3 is CSARPHQTGVMETQYF. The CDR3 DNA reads TGCAGTGCTAGACCCCACCAGACAGGGGTCATGGAGACCCAGTACTTC.